A selection of T cell receptor beta chains follows, all from one sample in a study of shared clonotypes between healthy human individuals. The protocol was immunoSEQ multiplex PCR, while the TCRdb copy is restricted to in-frame clones and leaves out a portion. Of around 200,000 clones listed, approximately 61% were seen once; the top ten hold about 10%. Input material: memory CD4+ T cells sorted from blood. These receptors were collected from a man aged 25-40 years in good health. Both conserved end residues are part of each CDR3. Fields, in order: clone size, J gene, D gene, V gene, CDR3 protein. The D gene is left open where the match is weak. Part of the rows lack a size; the others show once, few, many or a class for expanded clones.

clone size: -; J gene: TRBJ2-1; D gene: -; V gene: TRBV5-4; CDR3 protein: CASSPRERASQFF
clone size: -; J gene: TRBJ2-5; D gene: TRBD1; V gene: TRBV5-1; CDR3 protein: CASSPRTGAETQYF
clone size: -; J gene: TRBJ2-3; D gene: TRBD2; V gene: TRBV28; CDR3 protein: CASSPPLTSGRSSF
clone size: -; J gene: TRBJ2-2; D gene: TRBD2; V gene: TRBV4-3; CDR3 protein: CASSQVGGTGELFF
clone size: -; J gene: TRBJ2-7; D gene: -; V gene: TRBV30; CDR3 protein: CAWSEGGKTGQYF
clone size: few; J gene: TRBJ2-7; D gene: TRBD2; V gene: TRBV5-1; CDR3 protein: CASMRREGVPPYEQYF
clone size: -; J gene: TRBJ2-7; D gene: -; V gene: TRBV7-9; CDR3 protein: CASSLGQPSYEQYF
clone size: few; J gene: TRBJ1-2; D gene: -; V gene: TRBV7-9; CDR3 protein: CASSNGGRAAYGYTF
clone size: -; J gene: TRBJ1-1; D gene: -; V gene: TRBV5-4; CDR3 protein: CASSLGRDRGDTEAFF
clone size: -; J gene: TRBJ1-2; D gene: -; V gene: TRBV5-4; CDR3 protein: CASSNVGGAFYGYTF
clone size: -; J gene: TRBJ2-3; D gene: -; V gene: TRBV11-2; CDR3 protein: CASSLGPGSSGSRDTQYF
clone size: few; J gene: TRBJ2-7; D gene: TRBD2; V gene: TRBV7-8; CDR3 protein: CASTNPLAGVWEQYF
clone size: -; J gene: TRBJ1-2; D gene: -; V gene: TRBV19; CDR3 protein: CASSTQKQGDYGYTF
clone size: once; J gene: TRBJ2-5; D gene: TRBD1; V gene: TRBV13; CDR3 protein: CASSWGQLVETQYF
clone size: -; J gene: TRBJ2-1; D gene: -; V gene: TRBV5-1; CDR3 protein: CASSFRTGGVNEQFF
clone size: few; J gene: TRBJ2-2; D gene: -; V gene: TRBV25-1; CDR3 protein: CASKGSGYKSGELFF
clone size: -; J gene: TRBJ2-2; D gene: -; V gene: TRBV7-3; CDR3 protein: CASSLSALGELFF
clone size: few; J gene: TRBJ2-7; D gene: TRBD1; V gene: TRBV5-4; CDR3 protein: CASSTRQGSSYEQYF
clone size: -; J gene: TRBJ2-7; D gene: -; V gene: TRBV6-1; CDR3 protein: CASSEGGPGGGHEQYF
clone size: -; J gene: TRBJ2-1; D gene: -; V gene: TRBV12-5; CDR3 protein: CASGLTIGEQFF
clone size: -; J gene: TRBJ1-1; D gene: -; V gene: TRBV10-3; CDR3 protein: CAITGVGLPEAFF
clone size: -; J gene: TRBJ1-2; D gene: -; V gene: TRBV27; CDR3 protein: CASSLDSFHGYTF
clone size: -; J gene: TRBJ2-7; D gene: -; V gene: TRBV5-4; CDR3 protein: CASSLAGRGQYF
clone size: few; J gene: TRBJ1-1; D gene: -; V gene: TRBV7-2; CDR3 protein: CASSGGHNTEAFF
clone size: -; J gene: TRBJ1-5; D gene: -; V gene: TRBV11-1; CDR3 protein: CASSVGGGPQHF
clone size: few; J gene: TRBJ2-7; D gene: TRBD1; V gene: TRBV19; CDR3 protein: CASSARRGQGYEQYF
clone size: -; J gene: TRBJ2-6; D gene: -; V gene: TRBV2; CDR3 protein: CASGQSSGANVLTF
clone size: -; J gene: TRBJ2-1; D gene: -; V gene: TRBV7-9; CDR3 protein: CASSLVGYEQFF
clone size: -; J gene: TRBJ2-3; D gene: -; V gene: TRBV15; CDR3 protein: CATSRDSNTQYF
clone size: -; J gene: TRBJ2-7; D gene: TRBD2; V gene: TRBV27; CDR3 protein: CASSVPGLGRAEQYF
clone size: -; J gene: TRBJ2-5; D gene: -; V gene: TRBV5-1; CDR3 protein: CASSAGTLEGETQYF
clone size: -; J gene: TRBJ2-4; D gene: -; V gene: TRBV11-2; CDR3 protein: CASSSLNIQYF
clone size: -; J gene: TRBJ1-5; D gene: -; V gene: TRBV11-2; CDR3 protein: CASSPPGNQPQHF
clone size: few; J gene: TRBJ2-6; D gene: TRBD1; V gene: TRBV10-3; CDR3 protein: CAISDHTGVGSGANVLTF
clone size: -; J gene: TRBJ2-1; D gene: TRBD2; V gene: TRBV28; CDR3 protein: CASSLGLAGGKEQFF
clone size: -; J gene: TRBJ2-1; D gene: TRBD1; V gene: TRBV18; CDR3 protein: CASSPDPTGVNEQFF